This entry is about one T cell receptor (beta chain). Its antigen remains unidentified. One base away there is no much larger clone; base qualities are not given. TCRbeta CDR3 regions were amplified from genomic DNA using the immunoSEQ Assay, a bias-controlled multiplex PCR. The original pipeline was this. Nucleated cell counts per sample were estimated from amplification of reference gene primers within the assay. Sequence reads were collapsed and filtered to measure the absolute abundance of every unique TCRbeta CDR3 rearrangement. For each sample, productive Simpson clonality was calculated as the square root of Simpson's diversity index across productive rearrangements. Held by TCRdb, this immuneACCESS table contains in-frame sequences only and omits some clones. Under half of the omission traces to an unresolved V gene where checked; the cause of the rest is unknown. From that table come the V and J calls and clone size; the DNA was used to work out D and trimming. The sample table holds roughly 230,000 clones, of which roughly 87% were seen once. The ten most abundant clones make up about 4.5% of the sample.

The data were taken from a study of blood T cell repertoires in COVID-19 (dated by TCRdb to between 2020 and 2021). Regarding the complete study: Samples from collaborators originated in the United States, Italy and Spain and spanned both the acute and convalescent phases of COVID-19. The material from the prospective study consisted of cDNA or gDNA derived from T cells, B-cell-depleted T cells, or PBMCs. The samples were drawn from the first 160 participants of the ongoing ImmuneRACE study and from 1,254 subjects provided by 6 global collaborators. The repertoires were released in a freely available public database meant as a resource for research on the immune response to SARS-CoV-2. The sample metadata nearly always contained a de-identified subject ID, COVID-19 status, age in years and sex. Where available, HLA class I and class II types were taken from metadata supplied by the sample provider and were not determined by assay-based typing. Subjects who had been exposed to COVID-19, were actively infected with it, or had recovered from it provided the deeply sampled blood TCRbeta repertoires that made up the dataset. The investigation overall reported the following: The amount of clinical and demographic metadata varied by source and participant and was provided uncurated.

Samples from volunteer blood donors who had recovered from COVID-19 were contributed by a second Seattle source. Whole blood was collected in K2EDTA tubes by collaborating institutions according to the institutions' own protocols. Collaborator samples were shipped for TCRbeta analysis as frozen whole blood, isolated PBMCs, or DNA extracted from either sample type. Trimming at the junction amounts to 2 bases on V and 3 bases on J, and the germline ends lie 13 bases apart. The CDR3 runs 15 amino acids, cysteine and phenylalanine included. Only the CDR3 DNA is retained, 45 bases long and in frame from the first base. In the germline V gene, CDR1 corresponds to MNHEY and CDR2 to SVGAGI.

Sequenced: peripheral blood. Here the chain combines TRBV6-5 and TRBJ1-2, with no confidently assigned D gene. The source is a middle-aged woman who had recovered from COVID-19. The CDR3 protein sequence reads: CASSYGRASDYGYTF. The bases read TGTGCCAGCAGTTACGGGAGAGCGTCCGACTATGGCTACACCTTC.